One and the same sample provided the 26 T cell receptor beta chains below, sequenced in a study of shared clonotypes between healthy human individuals. This table comes from immunoSEQ multiplex PCR, and its TCRdb copy is limited to in-frame clones, with some not included. The table shows fewer than 850,000 clones, with about 90% occurring only once. Source material: memory CD8+ T cells from PBMCs. Subset in this sample: CD45RO+ cells pooled with CCR7-negative TemRA cells. Receptors originate from a man aged 18 to 30 in good health. Some clones in this sample may be carry-over from other donors' samples.

The rearrangement links TRBV6-6 to TRBJ2-5; a weak D match, TRBD1 (5 bases). There are 13 residues in the CDR3. Germline values: CDR1 MNHNY, CDR2 SVGAGI (reference sequence). V was trimmed by 8 bases and J by 5 bases, leaving 15 bases between them. CDR3 amino acids: CASDDPGWETQYF. The CDR3 DNA reads TGTGCCAGCGACGACCCAGGGTGGGAGACCCAGTACTTC.

The rearrangement links TRBV6-6 to TRBJ1-2; 8 nucleotides match TRBD1. Per the germline V gene, CDR1 is MNHNY and CDR2 is SVGAGI (reference sequence). The CDR3 is 13 amino acids. V lost 7 bases to trimming and J lost 7 bases; unmatched junction nucleotides: 8. This CDR3 is CASTPGGRGGYTF. DNA for the CDR3: TGTGCCAGCACTCCAGGGGGCCGCGGTGGCTACACCTTC.

J is TRBJ1-2 and V is TRBV7-9; D is ambiguous. This CDR3 is built from 15 residues. Germline-derived CDR1 and CDR2 are SEHNR and FQNEAQ (reference sequence). V gave up 1 base and J gave up 4 bases, with 13 bases separating them. This CDR3 reads CASSLGTAAPYGYTF. The CDR3 DNA reads as TGTGCCAGCAGCTTAGGGACGGCAGCCCCCTATGGCTACACCTTC.

V and J are TRBV5-1 and TRBJ1-3; 10 bases agree with TRBD1. V lost 3 bases and J lost 3; bases outside the gene matches: 6. This CDR3 has 16 residues. CDR1 and CDR2 (germline): SGHRS, YFSETQ. The CDR3, as DNA: TGCGCCAGCAGCTCGGGACAGGGGTTGATTGGAAACACCATATATTTT. It yields the protein CASSSGQGLIGNTIYF.

This chain joins TRBV5-5 and TRBJ1-1, with D possibly being TRBD1 (6 bases). The germline CDR1 and CDR2 sequences are SGHKS and YYEKEE (reference sequence). There are 14 residues in the CDR3. Trimming took 4 bases from V and 1 from J, leaving 11 bases between them. CDR3 coding DNA: TGTGCCAGCAGCCCCGGACAGTGGAACACTGAAGCTTTCTTT. Translating it yields CASSPGQWNTEAFF.

V and J are TRBV7-9 and TRBJ1-1; D is uncertain. Germline V gene sequence: CDR1 SEHNR, CDR2 FQNEAQ (reference sequence). CDR3 length: 13 amino acids. V was shortened by 3 bases and J by 0 bases, with 5 bases between the two germline ends. The CDR3 DNA reads as TGTGCCAGCAGCTTTCCCATGAACACTGAAGCTTTCTTT. Translation: CASSFPMNTEAFF.

This clone was found once. The chain joins TRBV5-1 to TRBJ1-2, with D unclear. Germline CDR1 and CDR2: SGHRS and YFSETQ. V lost 0 bases and J 6 bases, leaving 15 bases between the germline ends. CDR3 length: 15 amino acids. CDR3 region: CASSLAAASPHGYTF. The CDR3 DNA reads TGCGCCAGCAGCTTGGCGGCAGCAAGCCCTCATGGCTACACCTTC.

The sample holds one count of this clone. The CDR3 sequence: CASSLVGGPEYEQYF. For the CDR3, the DNA is TGTGCCAGCAGCTTGGTGGGAGGGCCGGAGTACGAGCAGTACTTC. This chain connects TRBV5-4 to TRBJ2-7, with 7 bases aligning to TRBD2. J lost 4 bases, V lost 0 bases, and 7 bases had no gene match. The CDR3 covers 15 residues. Germline assignment: CDR1 SGHNT and CDR2 YYREEE (reference sequence).

This clone was seen once. The V gene is TRBV19, the J gene TRBJ1-5; no definite D call. Germline-derived CDR1 and CDR2 are LNHDA and SQIVND (reference sequence). Trimming stripped 0 bases from V and 7 bases from J, with 13 bases between. The CDR3 sequence is 15 residues long. Written as DNA, the CDR3 is TGTGCCAGTAGTATAGACCGCATCGGGAAACAGCCCCAGCATTTT. Its protein product is CASSIDRIGKQPQHF.

V is TRBV13 and J is TRBJ2-1; D may be TRBD2 (5 bases). V lost 2 bases and J 2 bases, leaving 28 bases between the germline ends. Germline CDR1 is PRHDT and CDR2 is FYEKMQ (reference sequence). The length of the CDR3 is 21 residues. The DNA for the CDR3 is TGTGCCAGCAGCTTAAGGCTAGCCGACTTTGGTTTGGGTCAGGCCTACAATGAGCAGTTCTTC. It translates to CASSLRLADFGLGQAYNEQFF.

V gene TRBV9 combines with J gene TRBJ1-4, with D tentatively TRBD1 (6 bases). Deletions cut 3 bases from V and 0 bases from J, with 9 bases between. CDR3 length equals 15 residues. Germline V gives CDR1 SGDLS, CDR2 YYNGEE. CDR3: CASSESGATNEKLFF. The CDR3 nucleotides read TGTGCCAGCAGCGAGTCAGGGGCAACTAATGAAAAACTGTTTTTT.

This sequence joins TRBV28 and TRBJ2-7; 9 nucleotides match TRBD1. Germline V gene data show CDR1 as MDHEN and CDR2 as SYDVKM. V was clipped by 5 bases and J by 5 bases; unmatched bases: 10. The CDR3 is made up of 15 amino acids. The CDR3 here is CASSLQDRGRHEQYF. The CDR3 DNA reads TGTGCCAGCAGTCTACAGGACAGGGGTCGGCACGAGCAGTACTTC.

The chain links TRBV6-5 to TRBJ2-5; TRBD1 agrees at 10 bases. V lost 6 bases to trimming and J lost 4 bases; unmatched junction nucleotides: 5. The CDR3 is made up of 14 amino acids. Germline assignment: CDR1 MNHEY and CDR2 SVGAGI. The CDR3 sequence: CASRRQGARETQYF. CDR3 nucleotides: TGTGCCAGCAGGAGACAGGGGGCAAGAGAGACCCAGTACTTC.

This clone was seen a single time. J is TRBJ2-2 and V is TRBV7-9; no clear D gene. Trimming cost V 6 bases and J 6 bases, with 11 bases left between them. CDR1 and CDR2 (germline): SEHNR, FQNEAQ (reference sequence). This CDR3 is built from 13 residues. The CDR3 DNA sequence: TGTGCCAGCAGGGCTAGTGTCGCCGGGGAGCTGTTTTTT. It specifies CASRASVAGELFF. Based on the CDR3 plus reference TRBV7-9 and TRBJ2-2, the full variable domain is DTGVSQNPRHKITKRGQNVTFRCDPISEHNRLYWYRQTLGQGPEFLTYFQNEAQLEKSRLLSDRFSAERPKGSFSTLEIQRTEQGDSAMYLCASRASVAGELFFGEGSRLTVL.

The chain has TRBV28 and TRBJ2-5; 8 bases fit TRBD1. Per germline, CDR1 MDHEN and CDR2 SYDVKM. Trimming removed 5 bases from V and 9 bases from J; junction bases left unmatched: 2. CDR3 length equals 11 residues. The CDR3 protein is CASSQQGAQYF. The DNA of the CDR3 is TGTGCCAGCAGTCAACAGGGGGCCCAGTACTTC.

V and J are TRBV10-3 and TRBJ1-3; D possibly corresponds to TRBD1 (6 bases). The germline V gene encodes CDR1 ENHRY and CDR2 SYGVKD. With 4 bases removed from V and 0 bases from J, the gap between germline ends came to 13 bases. This CDR3 is built from 16 residues. CDR3 nucleotide sequence: TGTGCCATCAGTGCGGGGGCAGGCTCCTCTGGAAACACCATATATTTT. It translates to CAISAGAGSSGNTIYF.

This clone was detected a few times. This chain links TRBV10-3 with TRBJ2-3, with 8 bases matching TRBD2. Trimming removed 3 bases from V and 5 bases from J; junction bases left unmatched: 7. Germline CDR1 is ENHRY and CDR2 is SYGVKD. The CDR3 spans 15 residues. In DNA, the CDR3 is TGTGCCATCAGTGAAGCGGGAGTTGGGAAAGATACGCAGTATTTT. Its protein is CAISEAGVGKDTQYF.

This clone was observed once. DNA of the CDR3: TGCAGCGTCTCAGGGGGCGCGGGAGGCTACACCTTC. It translates to CSVSGGAGGYTF. The rearrangement uses TRBV29-1 and TRBJ1-2, with 8 bases lining up with TRBD1. This CDR3 region has 12 residues. Losses at the gene ends were 6 bases for V and 8 bases for J; bases not matched to a gene: 8. Germline V gene data show CDR1 as SQVTM and CDR2 as ANQGSEA.

The chain has TRBV5-4 and TRBJ2-7, with D possibly TRBD1 on 7 matching bases. The germline V gene has CDR1 SGHNT and CDR2 YYREEE (reference sequence). V dropped 10 bases and J dropped 2 bases, with 19 bases sitting between them. The CDR3 has 14 amino acids. The CDR3 here is CAGGNRDSTYEQYF. The DNA of the CDR3 is TGTGCCGGCGGGAACCGGGACAGCACCTACGAGCAGTACTTC.

The chain recombines TRBV19 with TRBJ1-1, with a tentative D call TRBD1 (5 bases). The CDR3 spans 13 residues. The germline gives CDR1 LNHDA, CDR2 SQIVND (reference sequence). Trimming removed 5 bases at V and 1 base at J, with 8 bases between. CDR3 sequence reads: CASSPGGNTEAFF. The CDR3 DNA sequence: TGTGCCAGTAGTCCCGGGGGGAACACTGAAGCTTTCTTT.

The chain recombines TRBV5-6 with TRBJ1-3; the D is unclear. V was trimmed by 0 bases and J by 0 bases, leaving 4 bases between them. Germline CDR1 and CDR2: SGHDT and YYEEEE. The CDR3 is 14 residues long. The CDR3 DNA reads TGTGCCAGCAGCTTGGACCCCTCTGGAAACACCATATATTTT. Its protein is CASSLDPSGNTIYF.

J is TRBJ1-2 and V is TRBV7-9; TRBD1 might be the D (5 bases). Germline lookup yields CDR1 SEHNR and CDR2 FQNEAQ (reference sequence). The CDR3 runs 12 residues. V was cut by 5 bases and J by 6 bases, with 10 bases left in between. In DNA form, the CDR3 reads TGTGCCAGCAGCCGGGGGGAGAATGGCTACACCTTC. Protein product: CASSRGENGYTF.

CDR3 sequence (DNA): TGTGCCTGGAGGGTGCGGGGGTCCCTCTCGGCCGAGCAGTACTTC. Amino acids: CAWRVRGSLSAEQYF. The V call is TRBV30, the J call TRBJ2-7, with 7 bases fitting TRBD2. CDR1 and CDR2 from the germline V gene are GTSNPN and SVGIG (reference sequence). This CDR3 comprises 15 residues. With V trimmed by 3 bases and J by 6 bases, 14 bases remained unmatched.

This sequence joins TRBV7-9 and TRBJ1-2, with D maybe TRBD1 (6 bases). CDR1 is SEHNR and CDR2 is FQNEAQ in the germline V gene (reference sequence). V lost 5 bases and J 8 bases, leaving 18 bases between the germline ends. There are 14 residues in the CDR3. The DNA of the CDR3 is TGTGCCAGCAGCCCGACTCGGGGGGCTGGAGGCTACACCTTC. It is translated as CASSPTRGAGGYTF.

Turning to this clone: The same CDR3 also results from other DNA sequences found in this sample. The V and J genes are TRBV7-3 and TRBJ2-1, with 8 bases identical to TRBD2. The CDR3 extends over 16 amino acids. Per germline, CDR1 SGHTA and CDR2 FQGTGA. Germline trimming cut 5 bases from V and 0 bases from J; bases unmatched to any gene: 6. CDR3 DNA: TGTGCCAGCAGCCTGACGGGAGGGAGCTCCTACAATGAGCAGTTCTTC. Amino acids: CASSLTGGSSYNEQFF.

CDR3 in DNA: TGTGCCAGCAGCTTATACCCCAAGGGGGAGTTGGGTGAAAAACTGTTTTTT. Translating it yields CASSLYPKGELGEKLFF. V gene TRBV11-2 combines with J gene TRBJ1-4; D is possibly TRBD1 (6 bases). The CDR3 is 17 residues long. Germline V gene sequence: CDR1 SGHAT, CDR2 FQNNGV. V was pared by 2 bases and J by 7 bases, with 20 bases between.